These 27 T cell receptor beta chains came from one sample sequenced in a study of control samples from healthy donors and cancer patients. TCRdb keeps only in-frame clones here, not all; method: immunoSEQ multiplex PCR. The profile shows approximately 160,000 clones, 92% of them singletons. Sequencing was done on a sample of blood. Receptors were obtained from a woman in her 30s in good health.

In its sample, this clone was seen a few times. This rearrangement joins TRBV4-1 to TRBJ1-6; D is unclear. Looked up from germline, CDR1 is MGHRA and CDR2 is YSYEKL. CDR3 length: 14 amino acids. Between the trimmed V and J ends, which lost 4 bases and 7 bases, there was a span of 11 bases. In DNA form, the CDR3 reads TGCGCCAGCAGCCGTGAGGGCGGCAATTCACCCCTCCACTTT. Translated: CASSREGGNSPLHF.

The chain joins TRBV3-1 (or the pseudogene TRBV3-2) to TRBJ2-6; either TRBD1 or TRBD2 may fit D (6 bases each). Looked up from germline, CDR1 is LGHDT and CDR2 is YNNKEL (reference sequence). V was shortened by 8 bases and J by 1 base, with 21 bases between the two germline ends. The CDR3 is made up of 18 amino acids. In nucleotides, the CDR3 is TGTGCCAGCCTGGGGGCGGGAAGTAGGTGGTCTGGGGCCAACGTCCTGACTTTC. This sequence encodes CASLGAGSRWSGANVLTF.

The V gene is TRBV12-3 or TRBV12-4, the J gene TRBJ2-5, with D uncertain. Trimming pared 5 bases from V and 3 bases from J, leaving 10 bases between. The CDR3 length is 13 residues. CDR3 bases: TGTGCCAGCAGTCTCTCAGTCAAAGAGACCCAGTACTTC. It encodes CASSLSVKETQYF.

The chain links TRBV3-1 (or the pseudogene TRBV3-2) to TRBJ2-7; D uncertain. Germline-derived CDR1 and CDR2 are LGHDT and YNNKEL (reference sequence). The V and J ends lost 3 bases and 2 bases respectively, with 5 bases between them. The CDR3 covers 12 residues. Here the CDR3 reads CASSHRAYEQYF. CDR3 sequence (DNA): TGTGCCAGCAGCCACCGTGCCTACGAGCAGTACTTC.

The CDR3 nucleotides are TGTGCCAGCAGCCTCCCCGACAGGACCACAGATACGCAGTATTTT. Residues: CASSLPDRTTDTQYF. The chain has TRBV7-9 and TRBJ2-3; D might be TRBD1 (6 bases). Trimming shortened V by 5 bases and J by 2 bases, and 14 bases separated the two germline ends. Germline V gene lookup returns CDR1 SEHNR and CDR2 FQNEAQ (reference sequence). The CDR3 sequence is 15 residues long. The complete variable domain, with remaining parts taken from reference TRBV7-9 and TRBJ2-3, reads DTGVSQNPRHKITKRGQNVTFRCDPISEHNRLYWYRQTLGQGPEFLTYFQNEAQLEKSRLLSDRFSAERPKGSFSTLEIQRTEQGDSAMYLCASSLPDRTTDTQYFGPGTRLTVL.

The J gene is TRBJ2-1, the V gene TRBV18; D possibly corresponds to TRBD1 (5 bases). With 0 bases removed from V and 4 bases from J, the gap between germline ends came to 22 bases. CDR1 KGHSH and CDR2 LQKENI come from the germline V gene. The CDR3 runs to 19 residues. CDR3 region: CASSPPQGAGPGVYNEQFF. The CDR3 nucleotides read TGTGCCAGCTCACCACCGCAGGGTGCCGGTCCAGGAGTTTACAATGAGCAGTTCTTC. The full variable domain, rest sourced from reference TRBV18 and TRBJ2-1, is NAGVMQNPRHLVRRRGQEARLRCSPMKGHSHVYWYRQLPEEGLKFMVYLQKENIIDESGMPKERFSAEFPKEGPSILRIQQVVRGDSAAYFCASSPPQGAGPGVYNEQFFGPGTRLTVL.

This rearrangement joins TRBV6-5 to TRBJ1-4; no firm D call. V dropped 0 bases and J dropped 0 bases, with 5 bases sitting between them. This CDR3 comprises 15 residues. Looked up from germline, CDR1 is MNHEY and CDR2 is SVGAGI. In DNA, the CDR3 is TGTGCCAGCAGTTACTCAGAGGCAACTAATGAAAAACTGTTTTTT. This translates into CASSYSEATNEKLFF.

The rearrangement links TRBV19 to TRBJ2-3, with D uncertain. CDR3 length: 12 residues. The V gene lost 6 bases and the J gene lost 3 bases, with 7 bases spanning the gap. Germline V CDR1 and CDR2: LNHDA, SQIVND (reference sequence). CDR3 protein: CASRKGTDTQYF. The CDR3, as DNA: TGTGCCAGTAGGAAGGGAACAGATACGCAGTATTTT.

This chain links TRBV7-2 with TRBJ1-1; D is unresolved. Trimming removed 0 bases from V and 0 bases from J, with 5 bases in between. Germline V lookup: CDR1 SGHTA, CDR2 FQGNSA. CDR3 length: 14 residues. Written as DNA, the CDR3 is TGTGCCAGCAGCTTAGCGGCCCTGAACACTGAAGCTTTCTTT. It encodes CASSLAALNTEAFF.

This chain connects TRBV6-4 to TRBJ1-5; 7 bases are a match to TRBD1. This CDR3 has 13 amino acids. The ends lost 10 bases at V and 5 bases at J; junction bases unmatched: 8. Per germline, CDR1 MRHNA and CDR2 SNTAGT. Here the CDR3 reads CATSQGKDQPQHF. The DNA of the CDR3 is TGTGCCACCTCACAGGGGAAGGATCAGCCCCAGCATTTT.

As for this clone: Other DNA sequences in this specimen translate into the identical CDR3. The chain has TRBV5-4 and TRBJ2-7; TRBD2 aligns across 8 bases. Losses at the gene ends were 3 bases for V and 7 bases for J; bases not matched to a gene: 12. The germline V gene has CDR1 SGHNT and CDR2 YYREEE (reference sequence). The CDR3 is 15 residues long. CDR3 sequence: CASSSPREGTNEQYF. CDR3 coding DNA: TGTGCCAGCAGCTCCCCTCGGGAGGGGACGAATGAGCAGTACTTC.

This sequence joins TRBV12-3 or TRBV12-4 and TRBJ2-1; D is unclear. This CDR3 has 13 residues. V lost 6 bases and J 0 bases, leaving 6 bases between the germline ends. This CDR3 is CASRQSSYNEQFF. CDR3 nucleotides: TGTGCCAGCAGGCAGAGCTCCTACAATGAGCAGTTCTTC.

The chain has TRBV19 and TRBJ2-7; TRBD1 is a possible D gene (5 bases). Germline loops: CDR1 LNHDA, CDR2 SQIVND (reference sequence). V lost 4 bases, J lost 5 bases, and 12 bases lay in between. This CDR3 contains 13 residues. The DNA for the CDR3 is TGTGCCAGTAGTACCACAGGTAACCACGAGCAGTACTTC. It codes for CASSTTGNHEQYF.

The V and J genes are TRBV30 and TRBJ2-1; the D gene is possibly TRBD1 (5 bases). The CDR3 extends over 12 amino acids. V shed 3 bases and J shed 6 bases, with 9 bases lying between them. Germline CDR1 and CDR2: GTSNPN and SVGIG (reference sequence). As DNA, the CDR3 is TGTGCCTGGAGAAGGGGTAGCAATGAGCAGTTCTTC. Protein product: CAWRRGSNEQFF.

J is TRBJ1-3 and V is TRBV6-5; D call uncertain. Germline CDR1 and CDR2: MNHEY and SVGAGI. This CDR3 comprises 12 residues. With 6 bases removed from V and 3 bases from J, the gap between germline ends came to 6 bases. This CDR3 reads CASSLGGNTIYF. The DNA of the CDR3 is TGTGCCAGCAGCCTAGGTGGAAACACCATATATTTT.

The chain uses TRBV5-3 and TRBJ2-7, with D unclear. TRBV5-3 is placed among ORFs of uncertain function. The germline V and J ends were trimmed by 7 bases and 2 bases, with 16 bases remaining between them. The CDR3 is 14 residues long. Here the CDR3 DNA reads TGTGCCAGATGGACCGTCAAAGGGACCTACGAGCAGTACTTC. Translation: CARWTVKGTYEQYF.

V is TRBV12-2 and J is TRBJ2-7; the table's D call of TRBD2 was not tested on the DNA. TRBV12-2 is noted as a pseudogene. The CDR3 totals 16 residues. The CDR3 here is CASRFIRTSGIYEQYF. The CDR3 region has the DNA TGTGCAAGTCGCTTTATCCGGACTAGCGGGATATACGAGCAGTACTTC.

V gene TRBV6-4 combines with J gene TRBJ2-2, with D maybe TRBD2 (6 bases). Trimming left V 4 bases short and J 4 bases short, with 10 bases between. The CDR3 is made up of 14 amino acids. The germline V gene has CDR1 MRHNA and CDR2 SNTAGT. CDR3: CASSVQGGTGELFF. CDR3 in DNA: TGTGCCAGCAGTGTTCAGGGAGGCACCGGGGAGCTGTTTTTT.

V gene TRBV5-4 combines with J gene TRBJ2-7, with 12 bases aligning to TRBD2. Germline CDR1 and CDR2: SGHNT and YYREEE (reference sequence). V gave up 4 bases and J gave up 0 bases; unmatched junction bases: 8. The CDR3 is made up of 17 amino acids. The CDR3 sequence is CASSPGLAGPLSYEQYF. The CDR3 nucleotides are TGTGCCAGCAGCCCCGGACTAGCGGGGCCACTCTCCTACGAGCAGTACTTC.

The chain combines TRBV3-1 (or the pseudogene TRBV3-2) with TRBJ2-7, with 9 bases aligning to TRBD2. Trimming at V came to 6 bases and at J to 2 bases, leaving 8 bases not matched to a gene. Germline V gene lookup returns CDR1 LGHDT and CDR2 YNNKEL (reference sequence). The CDR3 runs to 15 residues. The DNA of the CDR3 is TGTGCCAGCAGTCCCATGGCTAGCGGGACCTACGAGCAGTACTTC. Protein: CASSPMASGTYEQYF.

This clone was counted a single time. The V gene is TRBV5-4, the J gene TRBJ2-5; TRBD2 is a possible D gene (5 bases). The CDR3 has 14 amino acids. Trimming removed 2 bases at V and 3 bases at J, with 11 bases between. The germline V gene has CDR1 SGHNT and CDR2 YYREEE (reference sequence). The CDR3 region is CASSFWTRKETQYF. CDR3 sequence (DNA): TGTGCCAGCAGCTTCTGGACTCGGAAAGAGACCCAGTACTTC.

This clone was observed once. This chain links TRBV15 with TRBJ1-2, with 7 bases that match TRBD1. The junction had 14 bases not matched to a gene; V was cut back by 4 bases and J by 0 bases. Germline V gene sequence: CDR1 LNHNV, CDR2 YYDKDF (reference sequence). The CDR3 spans 18 residues. CDR3 nucleotides: TGTGCCACCAGCACATTACCCCGTGGGACAGAGACTAACTATGGCTACACCTTC. Its translation is CATSTLPRGTETNYGYTF.

The rearrangement joins TRBV10-1 to TRBJ2-7, with TRBD2 matching 7 bases. The CDR3 totals 14 residues. With V trimmed by 3 bases and J by 3 bases, 5 bases remained unmatched. Looked up from germline, CDR1 is WNHNN and CDR2 is SYGVQD (reference sequence). The CDR3 DNA reads as TGCGCCAGCAGTGAAGGTTCTAGCGGCTACGAGCAGTACTTC. It specifies CASSEGSSGYEQYF.

This chain joins TRBV29-1 and TRBJ2-1, with 9 bases identical to TRBD1. This CDR3 is 12 amino acids long. Per germline, CDR1 SQVTM and CDR2 ANQGSEA. The J segment lost 6 bases and the V segment lost 6 bases, leaving 3 bases of the junction unmatched. The CDR3 nucleotides are TGCAGCGTAACGACAGGGGGCAATGAGCAGTTCTTC. Translation gives CSVTTGGNEQFF.

V usage is TRBV7-9 and J usage is TRBJ2-5, with 9 bases aligning to TRBD1. J lost 3 bases, V lost 6 bases, and 14 bases had no gene match. CDR3 length equals 17 residues. Germline V gene lookup returns CDR1 SEHNR and CDR2 FQNEAQ (reference sequence). The CDR3 DNA reads TGTGCCAGCAGTCAGGGCCATCTTGGGACAGGGAAAGAGACCCAGTACTTC. Translating gives CASSQGHLGTGKETQYF.

The chain combines TRBV14 with TRBJ2-7; 10 bases fit TRBD2. This CDR3 comprises 15 residues. Germline V gene data show CDR1 as SGHDN and CDR2 as FVKESK. Germline trimming cut 4 bases from V and 3 bases from J; bases unmatched to any gene: 6. CDR3 coding DNA: TGTGCCAGCAGCCCCGTACTAGCGGGACTCTACGAGCAGTACTTC. This gives the protein CASSPVLAGLYEQYF.

V is TRBV20-1 and J is TRBJ1-2; tentatively, D is TRBD1 (6 bases). CDR3 size: 10 residues. The germline V gene has CDR1 DFQATT and CDR2 SNEGSKA (reference sequence). V was shortened by 5 bases and J by 10 bases, with 11 bases between the two germline ends. The CDR3 DNA reads TGCAGTGCTTATTGGGGGGCCTACACCTTC. Amino acid sequence: CSAYWGAYTF.